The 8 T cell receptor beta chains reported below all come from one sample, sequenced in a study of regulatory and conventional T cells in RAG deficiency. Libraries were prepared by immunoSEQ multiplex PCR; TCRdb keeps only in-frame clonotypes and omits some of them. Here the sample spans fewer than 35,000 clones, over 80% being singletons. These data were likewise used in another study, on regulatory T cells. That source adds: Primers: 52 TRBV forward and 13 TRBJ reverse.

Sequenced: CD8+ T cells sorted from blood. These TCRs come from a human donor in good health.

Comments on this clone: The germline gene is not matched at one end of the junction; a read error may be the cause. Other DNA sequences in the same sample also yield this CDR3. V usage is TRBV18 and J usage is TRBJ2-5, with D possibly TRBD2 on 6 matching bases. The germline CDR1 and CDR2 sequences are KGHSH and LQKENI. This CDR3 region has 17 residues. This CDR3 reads CASSPTAGGVRIETQYF. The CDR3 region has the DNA TGCGCCAGCTCACCGACAGCGGGTGGAGTACGTATAGAGACCCAGTACTTC.

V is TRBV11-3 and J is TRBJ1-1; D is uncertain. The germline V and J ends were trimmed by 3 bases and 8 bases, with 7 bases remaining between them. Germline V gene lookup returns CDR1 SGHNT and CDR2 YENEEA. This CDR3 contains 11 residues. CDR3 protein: CASSFGREAFF. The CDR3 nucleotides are TGTGCCAGCAGCTTTGGGAGGGAAGCTTTCTTT.

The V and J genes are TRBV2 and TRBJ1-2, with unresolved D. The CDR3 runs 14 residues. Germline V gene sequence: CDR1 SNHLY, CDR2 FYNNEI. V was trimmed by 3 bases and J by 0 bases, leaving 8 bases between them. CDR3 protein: CASSDPSTNYGYTF. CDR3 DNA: TGTGCCAGCAGTGATCCCTCTACTAACTATGGCTACACCTTC.

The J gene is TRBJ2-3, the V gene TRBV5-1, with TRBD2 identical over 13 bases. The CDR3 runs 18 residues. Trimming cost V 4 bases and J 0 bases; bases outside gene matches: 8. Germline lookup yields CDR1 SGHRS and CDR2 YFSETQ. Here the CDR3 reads CASSVVGLAGLSTDTQYF. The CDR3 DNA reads TGCGCCAGCAGCGTTGTGGGACTAGCGGGGCTCAGCACAGATACGCAGTATTTT.

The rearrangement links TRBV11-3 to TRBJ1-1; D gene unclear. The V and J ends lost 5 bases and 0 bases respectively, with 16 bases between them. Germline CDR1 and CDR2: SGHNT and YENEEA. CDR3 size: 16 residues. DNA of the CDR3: TGTGCCAGCAGCAACTCATTGGAGATCATGAACACTGAAGCTTTCTTT. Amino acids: CASSNSLEIMNTEAFF.

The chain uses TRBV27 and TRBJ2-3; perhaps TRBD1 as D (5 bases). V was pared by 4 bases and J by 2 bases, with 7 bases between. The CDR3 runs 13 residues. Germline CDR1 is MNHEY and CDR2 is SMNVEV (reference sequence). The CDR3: CASSSGATDTQYF. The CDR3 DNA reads TGTGCCAGCAGTTCTGGGGCCACAGATACGCAGTATTTT.

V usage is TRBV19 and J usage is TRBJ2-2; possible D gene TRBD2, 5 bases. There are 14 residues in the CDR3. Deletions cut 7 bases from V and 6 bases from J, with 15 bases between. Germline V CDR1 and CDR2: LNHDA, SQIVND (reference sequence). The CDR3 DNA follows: TGTGCCAGTATCCATCTCCGGGAAGCCGGGGAGCTGTTTTTT. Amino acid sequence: CASIHLREAGELFF.

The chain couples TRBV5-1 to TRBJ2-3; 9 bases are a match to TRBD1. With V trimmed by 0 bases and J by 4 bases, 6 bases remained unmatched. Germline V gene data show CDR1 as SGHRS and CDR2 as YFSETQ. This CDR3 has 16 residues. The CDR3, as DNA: TGCGCCAGCAGCTTGGTGGACAGGGGATTCCCAGATACGCAGTATTTT. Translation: CASSLVDRGFPDTQYF.